The clone carrying this T cell receptor beta chain was observed a few times. Its antigen is unidentified. This record comes from a study of T cells in Graves' hyperthyroidism and ophthalmopathy. The CDR3 sequence is 16 residues long. Germline V gene data show CDR1 as SGHAT and CDR2 as FQNNGV. The germline V and J ends were trimmed by 4 bases and 2 bases, with 17 bases remaining between them. Study findings and constraints: The majority of expanded thyroid clonotypes above 0.001 also appeared in blood.

The CDR3 regions of TCR beta were amplified from RNA transcripts. First-round RT-PCR of the TCR CDR3 relied on the HTBI primer set. TCRdb redid the calling of the multiplex PCR reads with MiXCR, one entry per CDR3 protein. The sample consists of 550,000 to 600,000 distinct CDR3 sequences, over 15% of them appearing once. The receptor's source is a woman in her late teens or twenties with Graves' hyperthyroidism. Sequenced material: blood. The chain couples TRBV11-2 to TRBJ1-2; D ambiguous. CDR3 coding DNA: TGTGCCAGCAGCTACGAACCCGCGGGGTTGAACTATGGCTACACCTTC. Translation gives CASSYEPAGLNYGYTF. Together with reference TRBV11-2 and TRBJ1-2, the CDR3 gives the full variable domain: EAGVAQSPRYKIIEKRQSVAFWCNPISGHATLYWYQQILGQGPKLLIQFQNNGVVDDSQLPKDRFSAERLKGVDSTLKIQPAKLEDSAVYLCASSYEPAGLNYGYTFGSGTRLTVV.